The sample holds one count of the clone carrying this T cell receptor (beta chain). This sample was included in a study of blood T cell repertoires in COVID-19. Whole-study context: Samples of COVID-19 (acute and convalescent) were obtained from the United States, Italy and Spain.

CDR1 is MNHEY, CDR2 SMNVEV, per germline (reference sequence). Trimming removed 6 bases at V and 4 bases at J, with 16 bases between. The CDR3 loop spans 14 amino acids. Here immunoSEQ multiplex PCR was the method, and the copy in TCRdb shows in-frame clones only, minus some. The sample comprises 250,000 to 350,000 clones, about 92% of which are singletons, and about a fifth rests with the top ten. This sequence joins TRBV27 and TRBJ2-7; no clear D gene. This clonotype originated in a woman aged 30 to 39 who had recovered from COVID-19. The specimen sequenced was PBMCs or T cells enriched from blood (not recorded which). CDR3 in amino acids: CASSTGGAPYEQYF. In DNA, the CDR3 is TGTGCCAGCAGCACCGGTGGAGCTCCTTACGAGCAGTACTTC.